The T cell receptor (beta chain) described here comes from a study of sequential checkpoint blockade in melanoma. Overall study: Arm A got nivolumab then ipilimumab; arm B the reverse, 1:1.

As to treatment: randomized to nivolumab then ipilimumab (arm A) or the reverse (arm B). From thawed PBMCs, live CD3+CD8+ cells negative for CD19 and CD56 were sorted. This table comes from immunoSEQ multiplex PCR, and its TCRdb copy is limited to in-frame clones, with some not included. The sample records 15,000 or so clones, roughly 73% being singletons. The V gene's germline CDR1 is MNHEY and CDR2 SMNVEV (reference sequence). The CDR3 length is 18 residues. V gave up 5 bases and J gave up 0 bases, with 17 bases separating them. The sample holds a few counts of this clone. The TCR was taken from a human donor with melanoma. Sequences were derived from CD8+ T cells sorted from blood (inferred from file names), sampled from a patient given nivolumab and ipilimumab in sequence. The chain combines TRBV27 with TRBJ2-6, with D possibly being TRBD2 (6 bases). CDR3 protein: CASSPAGIRDSGANVLTF. As DNA, the CDR3 is TGTGCCAGCAGTCCAGCGGGCATACGTGACTCTGGGGCCAACGTCCTGACTTTC.